This T cell receptor beta chain was retrieved from a study of response to subunit inactivated influenza vaccine. Findings of the study overall: New T cells are recruited in small numbers by each seasonal influenza vaccination, according to the authors' suggestion.

To note about this clonotype: Its antigen is not identified.

Each CDR3 protein gets one entry after TCRdb re-called the RT-PCR reads with MiXCR. Of roughly 150,000 distinct CDR3 sequences listed, about a tenth are singletons. Germline CDR1 and CDR2: SGHDT and YYEEEE. V gave up 4 bases and J gave up 1 base, with 11 bases separating them. The CDR3 length is 14 residues. Sequences were derived from non-naive T cells sorted from PBMCs, sampled about 40 days after vaccination. The V and J genes are TRBV5-6 and TRBJ1-2, with a possible D match to TRBD1 (6 bases). The source is a middle-aged man who received an inactivated influenza vaccine. In nucleotides, the CDR3 is TGTGCCAGCAGCCTAACAGGGATTAACTATGGCTACACCTTC. This translates into CASSLTGINYGYTF.